These T cell receptor beta chains were read from a single sample in a study of shared clonotypes between healthy human individuals. The method was immunoSEQ multiplex PCR; TCRdb's version includes in-frame clones alone and lacks a portion of them. The sample holds roughly 2.2 million clones; 85% to 95% are singletons and the top ten take 0.37%. The sequencing sample was made of naive CD4+ T cells from PBMCs. The receptors shown here come from a man between 18 and 35 years old in good health. Some clones in this sample may be carry-over from other donors' samples. Both conserved end residues are part of each CDR3. D genes are given only for firm matches. Size values are once, few and many counts, or a class for expanded clones, and some rows have none.

V	D	size	J	CDR3	DNA
TRBV5-1	.	once	TRBJ2-5	CASSLSGKEETQYF	TGCGCCAGCAGCTTGTCGGGGAAGGAAGAGACCCAGTACTTC
TRBV28	.	.	TRBJ2-7	CASSLGGVRAYEQYF	TGTGCCAGCAGTTTAGGGGGTGTCAGAGCCTACGAGCAGTACTTC
TRBV7-8	TRBD1	.	TRBJ1-4	CASSSGQLVATNEKLFF	TGTGCCAGCAGCTCGGGACAGTTAGTCGCAACTAATGAAAAACTGTTTTTT
TRBV11-3	TRBD2	.	TRBJ2-7	CASSSGGSGRDEQYF	TGTGCCAGCAGCTCGGGAGGGAGCGGGAGGGACGAGCAGTACTTC
TRBV9	.	.	TRBJ2-1	CASSVVGPTGIHFNEQFF	TGTGCCAGCAGCGTAGTGGGCCCCACAGGGATTCATTTCAATGAGCAGTTCTTC
TRBV19	TRBD1	.	TRBJ1-1	CASSITGGMNTEAFF	TGTGCCAGTAGTATAACAGGGGGAATGAACACTGAAGCTTTCTTT
TRBV25-1	.	.	TRBJ1-2	CATTPGGATPYGYTF	TGTGCCACCACCCCGGGGGGGGCGACACCATATGGCTACACCTTC
TRBV30	TRBD1	few	TRBJ1-1	CAWSPRQGEAFF	TGTGCCTGGAGTCCAAGACAGGGGGAAGCTTTCTTT
TRBV5-1	.	once	TRBJ2-1	CASSIGGGLNVNEQFF	TGCGCCAGCAGCATCGGTGGGGGACTGAACGTCAATGAGCAGTTCTTC
TRBV7-9	.	.	TRBJ2-1	CASSLVMGGPDNEQFF	TGTGCCAGCAGCTTAGTGATGGGAGGTCCTGACAATGAGCAGTTCTTC